These 30 T cell receptor beta chains originate from one sample sequenced in a study of shared clonotypes between healthy human individuals. The repertoire was sequenced with immunoSEQ multiplex PCR; TCRdb's copy has only in-frame clones and lacks some. The sample has about 2 million clones, about 95% seen once; the top ten hold around 1.1%. Terminally differentiated effector memory CD45RA+ cells were excluded from the naive CD8 cells, which were CD45RO-negative and positively selected for CCR7. Source material: naive CD8+ T cells sorted from blood. The receptors here all came from a man aged 18 to 29 in good health.

The V and J genes are TRBV7-9 and TRBJ2-7, with D perhaps matching TRBD2 (7 bases). This CDR3 spans 17 amino acids. Germline values: CDR1 SEHNR, CDR2 FQNEAQ (reference sequence). Trimming removed 8 bases at V and 0 bases at J, with 23 bases between. Here the CDR3 reads CASAFYRGGFSSYEQYF. CDR3 bases: TGTGCCAGCGCCTTTTATAGGGGGGGGTTCAGCTCCTACGAGCAGTACTTC.

The chain combines TRBV13 with TRBJ2-3, with 12 bases fitting TRBD2. The trim removed 2 bases at V and 3 bases at J, leaving 9 bases unmatched. Germline V gives CDR1 PRHDT, CDR2 FYEKMQ (reference sequence). The CDR3 sequence is 18 residues long. The CDR3 sequence: CASSLRASGGAGTDTQYF. In nucleotides, the CDR3 is TGTGCCAGCAGCTTAAGAGCTAGCGGGGGGGCCGGAACAGATACGCAGTATTTT.

This clone has more than one count but fewer than ten. V usage is TRBV29-1 and J usage is TRBJ2-1; weak D call: TRBD2 (6 bases). Trimming removed 6 bases from V and 4 bases from J, with 16 bases in between. Germline values: CDR1 SQVTM, CDR2 ANQGSEA. The CDR3 covers 14 residues. The CDR3 DNA sequence: TGCAGCGTACGAGGAGGGCAACTATACAATGAGCAGTTCTTC. This codes for CSVRGGQLYNEQFF.

The chain links TRBV30 to TRBJ2-5, with D possibly being TRBD2 (6 bases). Germline loops: CDR1 GTSNPN, CDR2 SVGIG (reference sequence). V shed 2 bases and J shed 3 bases, with 16 bases lying between them. The CDR3 covers 15 residues. This CDR3 reads CAWSFSFGTEETQYF. The CDR3, as DNA: TGTGCCTGGAGTTTTAGCTTTGGGACTGAAGAGACCCAGTACTTC.

This chain links TRBV11-2 with TRBJ2-1; no clear D gene. CDR1 and CDR2 from the germline V gene are SGHAT and FQNNGV. V was cut by 5 bases and J by 3 bases, with 23 bases left in between. The CDR3 runs to 18 residues. The CDR3 loop reads CASSHHEARARVYNEQFF. As DNA, the CDR3 is TGTGCCAGCAGCCATCATGAGGCTCGGGCCCGGGTCTACAATGAGCAGTTCTTC. The full variable domain, completed using reference TRBV11-2 and TRBJ2-1, is EAGVAQSPRYKIIEKRQSVAFWCNPISGHATLYWYQQILGQGPKLLIQFQNNGVVDDSQLPKDRFSAERLKGVDSTLKIQPAKLEDSAVYLCASSHHEARARVYNEQFFGPGTRLTVL.

The CDR3 DNA follows: TGTGCCAGCAGCTACACAGGGGATTACGAGCAGTACTTC. It encodes CASSYTGDYEQYF. The chain has TRBV5-8 and TRBJ2-7; 7 bases are a match to TRBD1. CDR3 length equals 13 residues. The germline V gene encodes CDR1 SGHTS and CDR2 YDEGEE. The ends lost 3 bases at V and 4 bases at J; junction bases unmatched: 4.

The V and J genes are TRBV5-1 and TRBJ2-1, with D unclear. Trimming took off 3 bases at V and 5 bases at J, with 15 bases between the two ends. The CDR3 is 15 residues long. In germline, CDR1 is SGHRS, CDR2 YFSETQ. The CDR3 DNA reads as TGCGCCAGCAGCTGGACGTCCCCGGTGCACAATGAGCAGTTCTTC. This gives the protein CASSWTSPVHNEQFF.

This sequence joins TRBV5-1 and TRBJ2-7; D perhaps matches TRBD1 (5 bases). The ends were cut back, 1 base at V and 3 bases at J, with 11 bases in the middle. The germline V gene has CDR1 SGHRS and CDR2 YFSETQ. The CDR3 consists of 14 residues. The CDR3 region is CASSLRHRNYEQYF. As DNA, the CDR3 is TGCGCCAGCAGCTTGAGGCACAGGAACTACGAGCAGTACTTC.

The count of this clone is one. The CDR3: CASSQTSGAFYNEQFF. In nucleotides, the CDR3 is TGCGCCAGCAGCCAGACTAGCGGGGCTTTCTACAATGAGCAGTTCTTC. The J gene is TRBJ2-1, the V gene TRBV4-3, with 11 positions matching TRBD2. Trimming cost V 3 bases and J 3 bases; bases outside gene matches: 4. In germline, CDR1 is LGHNA, CDR2 YSLEER. CDR3 size: 16 residues.

This chain links TRBV6-6 with TRBJ1-3; no clear D gene. Germline CDR1 is MNHNY and CDR2 is SVGAGI (reference sequence). V dropped 7 bases and J dropped 4 bases, with 5 bases sitting between them. This CDR3 is built from 11 residues. The CDR3 loop reads CASISGNTIYF. As DNA, the CDR3 is TGTGCCAGCATCTCGGGAAACACCATATATTTT.

Here the CDR3 reads CASSQDQGLAGNEQFF. CDR3 in DNA: TGCGCCAGCAGCCAAGATCAGGGACTAGCGGGCAATGAGCAGTTCTTC. This sequence joins TRBV4-1 and TRBJ2-1, with 12 bases that match TRBD2. The germline gives CDR1 MGHRA, CDR2 YSYEKL. V dropped 0 bases and J dropped 6; count of bases not matched to a gene: 3. The CDR3 has 16 residues.

The CDR3 sequence is CAIREGADTQYF. CDR3 DNA sequence: TGTGCCATCAGGGAGGGGGCAGATACGCAGTATTTT. V and J are TRBV10-3 and TRBJ2-3; possibly TRBD1 or TRBD2 for D (6 bases each). The CDR3 extends over 12 amino acids. Trimming shortened V by 6 bases and J by 4 bases, and 8 bases separated the two germline ends. Germline CDR1 reads ENHRY; CDR2 reads SYGVKD.

This clone was counted a single time. The chain links TRBV30 to TRBJ2-7, with 12 bases fitting TRBD2. V lost 0 bases to trimming and J lost 12 bases; unmatched junction nucleotides: 12. Germline CDR1 is GTSNPN and CDR2 is SVGIG (reference sequence). This CDR3 has 15 amino acids. Here the CDR3 DNA reads TGTGCCTGGAGTGTAGGGGCTAGCGGGAGGGATCGGCCGTACTTC. This gives the protein CAWSVGASGRDRPYF. Full variable domain (rest looked up from reference TRBV30 and TRBJ2-7): SQTIHQWPATLVQPVGSPLSLECTVEGTSNPNLYWYRQAAGRGLQLLFYSVGIGQISSEVPQNLSASRPQDRQFILSSKKLLLSDSGFYLCAWSVGASGRDRPYFGPGTRLTVT.

The genes are TRBV9 and TRBJ1-1, with D perhaps TRBD1 (5 bases). Trimming removed 0 bases from V and 6 bases from J, with 9 bases in between. The CDR3 runs to 13 residues. Germline loops: CDR1 SGDLS, CDR2 YYNGEE. The chain's CDR3 is CASSVELGAEAFF. The CDR3 DNA sequence: TGTGCCAGCAGCGTAGAGTTGGGGGCTGAAGCTTTCTTT. The entire variable domain, with the rest obtained from reference TRBV9 and TRBJ1-1, is as follows: DSGVTQTPKHLITATGQRVTLRCSPRSGDLSVYWYQQSLDQGLQFLIQYYNGEERAKGNILERFSAQQFPDLHSELNLSSLELGDSALYFCASSVELGAEAFFGQGTRLTVV.

The chain couples TRBV6-1 to TRBJ1-1; D may be TRBD1 (6 bases). Trimming pared 0 bases from V and 10 bases from J, leaving 12 bases between. Looked up from germline, CDR1 is MNHNS and CDR2 is SASEGT. The CDR3 is 13 residues long. The CDR3 bases are TGTGCCAGCAGTGAAGCGTCGGGGGCCCGAGCTTTCTTT. Residues: CASSEASGARAFF.

This clone was recorded only once. Written as DNA, the CDR3 is TGTGCCAGTAGTCAAGGGACTAGCGGCTACGAGCAGTACTTC. Protein product: CASSQGTSGYEQYF. The chain joins TRBV19 to TRBJ2-7; 11 bases are shared with TRBD2. V lost 5 bases to trimming and J lost 3 bases; unmatched junction nucleotides: 3. CDR3 length equals 14 residues. CDR1 is LNHDA and CDR2 is SQIVND in the germline V gene (reference sequence).

This chain joins TRBV18 and TRBJ1-1; 8 nucleotides line up with TRBD1. Germline V gene data show CDR1 as KGHSH and CDR2 as LQKENI. This CDR3 region has 12 residues. The junction had 1 base not matched to a gene; V was cut back by 3 bases and J by 7 bases. For the CDR3, the DNA is TGTGCCAGCTCACCGGGACAGGTTGAAGCTTTCTTT. It encodes CASSPGQVEAFF.

This rearrangement joins TRBV4-3 to TRBJ1-5, with D maybe TRBD1 (6 bases). CDR1 is LGHNA, CDR2 YSLEER, per germline. This CDR3 has 14 amino acids. Deletions cut 3 bases from V and 10 bases from J, with 16 bases between. DNA of the CDR3: TGCGCCAGCAGCCAGCTTACAGGGACCGGACCCCAGCATTTT. As protein: CASSQLTGTGPQHF.

This clone is a singleton in its sample. CDR3: CAISESGTDGGHRYGYTF. CDR3 coding DNA: TGTGCCATCAGTGAGTCAGGGACGGACGGGGGACACCGCTATGGCTACACCTTC. J is TRBJ1-2 and V is TRBV10-3; maybe TRBD1 (6 bases). Germline V gives CDR1 ENHRY, CDR2 SYGVKD. V lost 0 bases to trimming and J lost 4 bases, with 21 bases between them. There are 18 residues in the CDR3.

The sample holds one count of this clone. The chain has TRBV27 and TRBJ2-7; TRBD2 agrees at 15 bases. Germline CDR1 MNHEY, CDR2 SMNVEV (reference sequence). This CDR3 comprises 17 residues. Unmatched junction bases numbered 6, after V lost 5 bases and J lost 1 base. This CDR3 is CASSLGTSGGLSYEQYF. CDR3 nucleotide sequence: TGTGCCAGCAGTCTCGGGACTAGCGGGGGGCTTTCCTACGAGCAGTACTTC.

V usage is TRBV19 and J usage is TRBJ2-2; D is uncertain. Germline assignment: CDR1 LNHDA and CDR2 SQIVND (reference sequence). The ends were cut back, 5 bases at V and 1 base at J, with 2 bases in the middle. The CDR3 contains 12 residues. This chain's CDR3 is CASSGNTGELFF. Here the CDR3 DNA reads TGTGCCAGTAGTGGGAACACCGGGGAGCTGTTTTTT.

V gene TRBV5-4 combines with J gene TRBJ2-7; 7 nucleotides match TRBD2. Germline CDR1 SGHNT, CDR2 YYREEE (reference sequence). This CDR3 is 15 amino acids long. J was trimmed by 6 bases and V by 0 bases; bases with no gene match: 9. The CDR3 loop reads CASSLEAGTRSEQYF. The CDR3 coding sequence is TGTGCCAGCAGCTTGGAAGCGGGAACCCGCAGCGAGCAGTACTTC.

With regard to this clone: This same CDR3 is encoded by further DNA sequences in the sample. This chain connects TRBV28 to TRBJ2-7; 7 nucleotides agree with TRBD2. This CDR3 spans 13 amino acids. In germline, CDR1 is MDHEN, CDR2 SYDVKM. V gave up 3 bases and J gave up 2 bases; unmatched junction bases: 1. The CDR3 nucleotides are TGTGCCAGCAGTTTCGGACTAGCCTACGAGCAGTACTTC. Protein: CASSFGLAYEQYF.

The chain couples TRBV27 to TRBJ1-2; the D is unclear. Deletions cut 5 bases from V and 2 bases from J, with 9 bases between. Per germline, CDR1 MNHEY and CDR2 SMNVEV (reference sequence). There are 13 residues in the CDR3. CDR3 region: CASSLDPNYGYTF. In DNA, the CDR3 is TGTGCCAGCAGTCTGGATCCGAACTATGGCTACACCTTC.

This clone was detected only once. The chain recombines TRBV5-8 with TRBJ2-1, with 7 nucleotides matching TRBD2. This CDR3 has 14 amino acids. Germline CDR1 is SGHTS and CDR2 is YDEGEE. Unmatched junction bases numbered 13, after V lost 6 bases and J lost 10 bases. The chain's CDR3 is CASKERELGMEQFF. The CDR3 coding sequence is TGTGCCAGCAAGGAGCGGGAACTGGGGATGGAGCAGTTCTTC.

The chain links TRBV7-2 to TRBJ2-6, with D unresolved. V lost 4 bases and J 2 bases, leaving 6 bases between the germline ends. This CDR3 has 14 amino acids. Germline CDR1 and CDR2: SGHTA and FQGNSA. In DNA, the CDR3 is TGTGCCAGCAGCTCGATGACTGGGGCCAACGTCCTGACTTTC. It codes for CASSSMTGANVLTF.

This clone appeared a single time. V gene TRBV2 combines with J gene TRBJ2-1; D might be TRBD2 (6 bases). Trimming stripped 4 bases from V and 8 bases from J, with 24 bases between. This CDR3 has 17 residues. Looked up from germline, CDR1 is SNHLY and CDR2 is FYNNEI. CDR3 amino acids: CASSGHSERVPSDEQFF. CDR3 nucleotides: TGTGCCAGCAGTGGGCATTCGGAGCGGGTTCCTTCGGATGAGCAGTTCTTC.

The chain couples TRBV7-2 to TRBJ2-1; TRBD2 matches at 9 bases. V gave up 3 bases and J gave up 16 bases; unmatched junction bases: 4. The length of the CDR3 is 11 residues. CDR1 and CDR2 (germline): SGHTA, FQGNSA. CDR3 residues: CASSFGLATFF. CDR3 DNA: TGTGCCAGCAGCTTTGGACTAGCGACCTTCTTC.

The chain combines TRBV18 with TRBJ1-1; D may be TRBD1 (6 bases). The CDR3 loop spans 16 amino acids. Deletions cut 3 bases from V and 4 bases from J, with 18 bases between. Germline assignment: CDR1 KGHSH and CDR2 LQKENI. For the CDR3, the DNA is TGTGCCAGCTCACCGCTGGGGGGGGCGCTGGGCACTGAAGCTTTCTTT. Translation gives CASSPLGGALGTEAFF.

This chain connects TRBV12-5 to TRBJ1-4; D possibly corresponds to TRBD1 (5 bases). V lost 11 bases to trimming and J lost 7 bases, with 23 bases between them. This CDR3 spans 15 amino acids. The germline gives CDR1 LGHNT, CDR2 FRNRAP. The CDR3 bases are TGTGCTGGGTTGATAAACCAGGGTACGATTGAAAAACTGTTTTTT. Translating gives CAGLINQGTIEKLFF.